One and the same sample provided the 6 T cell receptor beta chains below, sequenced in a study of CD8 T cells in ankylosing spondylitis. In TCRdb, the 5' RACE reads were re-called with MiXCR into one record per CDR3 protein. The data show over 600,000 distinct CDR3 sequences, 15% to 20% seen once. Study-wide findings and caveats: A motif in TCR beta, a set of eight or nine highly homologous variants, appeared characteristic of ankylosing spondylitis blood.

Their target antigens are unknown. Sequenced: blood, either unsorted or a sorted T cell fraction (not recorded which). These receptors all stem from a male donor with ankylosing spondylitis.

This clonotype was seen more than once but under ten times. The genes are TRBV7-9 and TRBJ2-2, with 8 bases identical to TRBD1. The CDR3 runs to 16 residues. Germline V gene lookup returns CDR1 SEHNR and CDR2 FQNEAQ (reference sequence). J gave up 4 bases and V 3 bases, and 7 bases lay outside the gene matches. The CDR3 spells CASSFFQGAPTGELFF. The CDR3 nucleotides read TGTGCCAGCAGCTTCTTCCAGGGGGCTCCCACCGGGGAGCTGTTTTTT.

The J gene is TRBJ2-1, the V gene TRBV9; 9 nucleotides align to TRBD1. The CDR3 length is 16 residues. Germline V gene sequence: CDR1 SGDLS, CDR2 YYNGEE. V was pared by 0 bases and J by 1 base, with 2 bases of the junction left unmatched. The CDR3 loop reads CASSVEDRGSYNEQFF. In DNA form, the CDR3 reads TGTGCCAGCAGCGTAGAAGACAGGGGGTCCTACAATGAGCAGTTCTTC.

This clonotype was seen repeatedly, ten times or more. The CDR3 nucleotides are TGTGCCAGCAGTAAAACAGGAGTACGCAATCAGCCCCAGCATTTT. Amino acid sequence: CASSKTGVRNQPQHF. The J gene is TRBJ1-5, the V gene TRBV28, with D maybe TRBD1 (5 bases). The germline V gene has CDR1 MDHEN and CDR2 SYDVKM. The CDR3 sequence is 15 residues long. V was pared by 5 bases and J by 2 bases, with 13 bases between.

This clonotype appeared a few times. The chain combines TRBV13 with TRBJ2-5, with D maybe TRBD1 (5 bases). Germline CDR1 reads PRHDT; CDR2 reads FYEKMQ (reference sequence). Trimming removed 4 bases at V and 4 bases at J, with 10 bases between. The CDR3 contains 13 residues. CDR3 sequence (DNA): TGTGCCAGCAGCTGGCGACAGAGAGAGACCCAGTACTTC. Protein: CASSWRQRETQYF.

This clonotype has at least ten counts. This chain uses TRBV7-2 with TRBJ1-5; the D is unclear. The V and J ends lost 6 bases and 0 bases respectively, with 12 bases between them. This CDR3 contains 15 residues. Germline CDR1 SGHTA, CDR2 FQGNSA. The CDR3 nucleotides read TGTGCCAGCAGTCCCCTGGGGAATAGCAATCAGCCCCAGCATTTT. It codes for CASSPLGNSNQPQHF.

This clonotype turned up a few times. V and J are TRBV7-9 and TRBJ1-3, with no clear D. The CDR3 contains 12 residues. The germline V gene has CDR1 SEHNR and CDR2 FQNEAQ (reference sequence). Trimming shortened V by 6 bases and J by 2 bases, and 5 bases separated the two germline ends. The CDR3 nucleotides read TGTGCCAGCAGGCAGGCTGGAAACACCATATATTTT. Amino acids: CASRQAGNTIYF.